This entry features one TCR beta chain sequence. Participants came from roughly 23 US areas, aged roughly 18 to 100 years. Participants reported their clinical history, and cohort assignment relied on those reports. Donors in Cohort 3 who had recovered were those with two negative PCRs, healthcare professional clearance, or resolution of their symptoms. This record comes from a study of blood T cell repertoires in COVID-19. Clones were read by immunoSEQ multiplex PCR, and TCRdb kept only the in-frame ones, dropping some. In the table there are roughly 150,000 clones, under 90% of which are singletons. Between the trimmed V and J ends, which lost 2 bases and 0 bases, there was a span of 10 bases. The germline gives CDR1 MNHEY, CDR2 SMNVEV (reference sequence). The CDR3 is 15 amino acids.

The chain recombines TRBV27 with TRBJ1-1; D perhaps matches TRBD1 (6 bases). This TCR was sampled from a man between 45 and 60 years old who had recovered from COVID-19. Sequencing used PBMCs or T cells enriched from blood (not recorded which). CDR3: CASSLGQFLNTEAFF. The CDR3 DNA reads as TGTGCCAGCAGTTTAGGACAGTTCTTGAACACTGAAGCTTTCTTT.